This TCR beta chain was obtained from a study of post-analysis software for immune sequencing data. About the research overall: Both relapsing-remitting and secondary progressive multiple sclerosis featured among the disease courses, as did progressive-relapsing multiple sclerosis. Study findings and constraints: Relative to controls, patients had about 5 TRBV segments at higher frequency, with TRBV5-6, TRBV5-1 and TRBV20-1 among these. The study found significantly lower normalized Chao1 diversity in multiple sclerosis patients than in controls. Batch-mates among the samples co-clustered strongly by F measure.

About this clonotype: The antigen is undetermined.

Trimming pared 3 bases from V and 0 bases from J, leaving 12 bases between. Germline CDR1 MNHEY, CDR2 SMNVEV (reference sequence). This CDR3 contains 15 residues. TCR beta cDNA libraries had unique molecular identifiers. Starting from roughly 1 to 10 million T cells, the study yielded about 500,000 cDNA molecules. TCRdb passed the PCR reads through MiXCR, listing each CDR3 protein once. The data contain approximately 730,000 distinct CDR3 sequences, roughly 27% of them singletons. Sequencing input: blood. This clonotype was obtained from a girl aged 5 to 17 with multiple sclerosis. The V and J genes are TRBV27 and TRBJ2-7; D may be TRBD1 or TRBD2 (5 bases each). CDR3 nucleotides: TGTGCCAGCAGTTTCTCGGGGACCCGCTCCTACGAGCAGTACTTC. Its translation: CASSFSGTRSYEQYF.